A single sample gave rise to the 6 T cell receptor beta chains below, sequenced in a study of blood T cell repertoires in COVID-19. Only in-frame clones appear in the TCRdb table, and some are missing; sequencing was by immunoSEQ multiplex PCR. The table has about 120,000 clones, around 88% seen once. Sequenced input: peripheral blood. The receptors shown here come from a woman between 50 and 59 years old with active or convalescent COVID-19.

DNA of the CDR3: TGTGCCAGCAGCTTAGGGGTTTACGGGGTAGCTGAAGCTTTCTTT. This gives the protein CASSLGVYGVAEAFF. The chain has TRBV11-2 and TRBJ1-1; D unresolved. The CDR3 length is 15 residues. V was cut by 1 base and J by 6 bases, with 15 bases left in between. CDR1 is SGHAT, CDR2 FQNNGV, per germline.

This chain joins TRBV7-9 and TRBJ2-5; TRBD2 agrees at 9 bases. The length of the CDR3 is 16 residues. Per germline, CDR1 SEHNR and CDR2 FQNEAQ (reference sequence). J was trimmed by 2 bases and V by 5 bases; bases with no gene match: 9. The CDR3 DNA follows: TGTGCCAGCAGCCTGGGAGCGGGAGGATATCAAGAGACCCAGTACTTC. Its translation is CASSLGAGGYQETQYF.

The chain joins TRBV4-2 to TRBJ2-7, with 7 bases identical to TRBD2. CDR3 length equals 18 residues. Germline V gene sequence: CDR1 LGHNA, CDR2 YNFKEQ. The J segment lost 5 bases and the V segment lost 0 bases, leaving 16 bases of the junction unmatched. CDR3 amino acids: CASSQELQVGGPKNEQYF. The CDR3 bases are TGTGCCAGCAGCCAAGAGTTACAAGTGGGAGGGCCTAAGAACGAGCAGTACTTC.

This clone was counted a single time. The chain combines TRBV7-2 with TRBJ2-7, with 9 bases identical to TRBD1. Germline CDR1 is SGHTA and CDR2 is FQGNSA. J gave up 3 bases and V 5 bases, and 5 bases lay outside the gene matches. The CDR3 contains 14 residues. CDR3 loop: CASSLRDRDYEQYF. For the CDR3, the DNA is TGTGCCAGCAGCCTCCGGGACAGGGACTACGAGCAGTACTTC.

This CDR3 reads CASSTRLWQGSGNTIYF. The CDR3 nucleotides are TGTGCCAGTAGTACGCGCCTTTGGCAGGGCTCTGGAAACACCATATATTTT. The chain joins TRBV19 to TRBJ1-3, with a possible D match to TRBD1 (5 bases). The ends were cut back, 4 bases at V and 0 bases at J, with 16 bases in the middle. Germline V lookup: CDR1 LNHDA, CDR2 SQIVND (reference sequence). This CDR3 has 17 amino acids.

This CDR3 is CSVEPGTEETQYF. The CDR3 coding sequence is TGCAGCGTTGAACCCGGGACAGAAGAGACCCAGTACTTC. This chain links TRBV29-1 with TRBJ2-5; 7 bases match TRBD1. The CDR3 totals 13 residues. The ends lost 2 bases at V and 3 bases at J; junction bases unmatched: 3. Germline CDR1 is SQVTM and CDR2 is ANQGSEA.